Below, 17 T cell receptor beta chains from the same sample are listed, as sequenced in a study of neoadjuvant nivolumab and ipilimumab in lung cancer (dated by TCRdb to about 2020). The time point label on this specimen signifies: pretherapy, before neoadjuvant immune checkpoint inhibitors. Library generation was performed with the immunoSEQ multiplex PCR assay. TCRdb limited this immuneACCESS table to in-frame rearrangements with V and J called. A share of clones is missing; checked studies link under half to unresolved V genes, and the rest is unexplained. Across this sample there are roughly 45,000 clones, with approximately 90% seen only once. Roughly 3.7% of the sample lies in the top ten. Here the sequenced sample was blood, taken before neoadjuvant nivolumab, alone or with ipilimumab. The receptors were sampled from an adult with non-small cell lung cancer. Some clones in this sample may be carry-over from other donors' samples.

A few counts support this clone. The chain couples TRBV5-1 to TRBJ2-1; D gene uncertain. The germline CDR1 and CDR2 sequences are SGHRS and YFSETQ. Deletions cut 3 bases from V and 2 bases from J, with 12 bases between. This CDR3 is built from 15 residues. The CDR3 protein is CASSSGLPPYNEQFF. The CDR3 DNA sequence: TGCGCCAGCAGCTCCGGCCTACCCCCCTACAATGAGCAGTTCTTC.

J is TRBJ2-7 and V is TRBV5-4, with a possible D match to TRBD1 (7 bases). The CDR3 extends over 14 amino acids. The V end was cut by 4 bases, the J end by 3 bases, with 14 bases between. The germline V gene encodes CDR1 SGHNT and CDR2 YYREEE (reference sequence). The CDR3 region has the DNA TGTGCCAGCAGCGCCGGGACAGCGGGCTACGAGCAGTACTTC. It is translated as CASSAGTAGYEQYF.

The V and J genes are TRBV7-2 and TRBJ1-2; 7 nucleotides align to TRBD1. This CDR3 comprises 14 residues. V was pared by 1 base and J by 6 bases, with 5 bases of the junction left unmatched. Germline V gene sequence: CDR1 SGHTA, CDR2 FQGNSA. The CDR3 here is CASSLDRGANGYTF. In nucleotides, the CDR3 is TGTGCCAGCAGCTTAGACAGGGGAGCGAATGGCTACACCTTC.

The chain is built from TRBV29-1 and TRBJ2-5; 8 nucleotides line up with TRBD2. Unmatched junction bases numbered 12, after V lost 7 bases and J lost 5 bases. Germline loops: CDR1 SQVTM, CDR2 ANQGSEA. There are 14 residues in the CDR3. The CDR3 loop reads CSAYSAGGGETQYF. In DNA, the CDR3 is TGCAGCGCCTATTCCGCGGGAGGCGGGGAGACCCAGTACTTC.

The chain combines TRBV5-1 with TRBJ2-7; no definite D call. This CDR3 comprises 12 residues. Per germline, CDR1 SGHRS and CDR2 YFSETQ. Trimming left V 0 bases short and J 6 bases short, with 7 bases between. This CDR3 reads CASSLDKFEQYF. The CDR3 region has the DNA TGCGCCAGCAGCTTGGACAAATTCGAGCAGTACTTC.

The CDR3 here is CSVAEETQYF. CDR3 in DNA: TGCAGCGTTGCGGAAGAGACCCAGTACTTC. The chain is built from TRBV29-1 and TRBJ2-5, with no clear D. Trimming pared 4 bases from V and 3 bases from J, leaving 3 bases between. The CDR3 totals 10 residues. Looked up from germline, CDR1 is SQVTM and CDR2 is ANQGSEA.

In this sample, this clone turned up once. This CDR3 is CASSEHSGQNQPQHF. CDR3 DNA sequence: TGTGCCAGCAGTGAACACTCGGGACAGAATCAGCCCCAGCATTTT. V and J are TRBV2 and TRBJ1-5; 7 bases are shared with TRBD1. CDR1 is SNHLY and CDR2 is FYNNEI in the germline V gene. V lost 2 bases and J lost 4; bases outside the gene matches: 5. The length of the CDR3 is 15 residues.

The rearrangement links TRBV6-5 to TRBJ1-5; D unclear. Per germline, CDR1 MNHEY and CDR2 SVGAGI. The V end was cut by 0 bases, the J end by 7 bases, with 7 bases between. This CDR3 comprises 13 residues. CDR3 amino acids: CASSYSGVQPQHF. DNA for the CDR3: TGTGCCAGCAGTTACTCGGGTGTCCAGCCCCAGCATTTT.

This clone was counted a single time. The V call is TRBV18, the J call TRBJ1-1; TRBD1 aligns across 7 bases. CDR3 length: 15 amino acids. Germline V gene data show CDR1 as KGHSH and CDR2 as LQKENI. J was trimmed by 4 bases and V by 5 bases; bases with no gene match: 10. The CDR3 sequence: CASSLLGDRITEAFF. DNA for the CDR3: TGTGCCAGCTCATTGCTAGGGGACAGAATCACTGAAGCTTTCTTT.

There are a few counts of this clone. The chain recombines TRBV5-1 with TRBJ1-1, with D uncertain. The CDR3 has 13 amino acids. Per germline, CDR1 SGHRS and CDR2 YFSETQ. V was trimmed by 4 bases and J by 1 base, leaving 8 bases between them. CDR3 amino acids: CASSREPNTEAFF. CDR3 sequence (DNA): TGCGCCAGCAGCCGCGAGCCGAACACTGAAGCTTTCTTT.

The chain has TRBV5-1 and TRBJ1-2; 7 nucleotides line up with TRBD1. V was pared by 0 bases and J by 7 bases, with 3 bases of the junction left unmatched. There are 13 residues in the CDR3. Germline-derived CDR1 and CDR2 are SGHRS and YFSETQ. The CDR3 sequence is CASSLGQGGGYTF. CDR3 nucleotides: TGCGCCAGCAGCTTGGGACAGGGAGGTGGCTACACCTTC.

The chain combines TRBV5-5 with TRBJ1-5; TRBD1 matches at 8 bases. This CDR3 has 16 amino acids. CDR1 is SGHKS and CDR2 is YYEKEE in the germline V gene (reference sequence). J gave up 4 bases and V 1 base, and 7 bases lay outside the gene matches. CDR3 nucleotides: TGTGCCAGCAGCTTGTCCCTGGACAGGGATAATCAGCCCCAGCATTTT. Its protein product is CASSLSLDRDNQPQHF.

This chain links TRBV18 with TRBJ2-5; perhaps D is TRBD1 or TRBD2 (5 bases each). V lost 4 bases, J lost 4 bases, and 25 bases lay in between. The V gene's germline CDR1 is KGHSH and CDR2 LQKENI. This CDR3 is 18 amino acids long. CDR3 nucleotides: TGTGCCAGCTCACAACCCGGGGCCTCCGGCGGTGGGGGAGAGACCCAGTACTTC. Its translation is CASSQPGASGGGGETQYF.

The chain recombines TRBV14 with TRBJ1-2; D unclear. Germline V gene lookup returns CDR1 SGHDN and CDR2 FVKESK. Trimming pared 4 bases from V and 5 bases from J, leaving 8 bases between. The length of the CDR3 is 12 residues. CDR3 bases: TGTGCCAGCAGCCCGAATAAGTATGGCTACACCTTC. Translated, it gives CASSPNKYGYTF.

This chain connects TRBV6-5 to TRBJ2-5; tentatively, D is TRBD2 (5 bases). Deletions cut 2 bases from V and 4 bases from J, with 11 bases between. Germline values: CDR1 MNHEY, CDR2 SVGAGI. The CDR3 is made up of 14 amino acids. Written as DNA, the CDR3 is TGTGCCAGCAGTTACAGCGAGGGAAGAGAGACCCAGTACTTC. It is translated as CASSYSEGRETQYF.

As for this clone: One end of the junction does not line up with germline, which may come from a read error. This chain joins TRBV5-4 and TRBJ2-6; perhaps TRBD2 as D (6 bases). The germline gives CDR1 SGHNT, CDR2 YYREEE (reference sequence). This CDR3 region has 16 residues. In DNA, the CDR3 is TGCGCCAGCAGCCAAGATCAGGGAGGTGGGGCCAACGTCCTGACTTTC. Translating gives CASSQDQGGGANVLTF.

The genes are TRBV7-8 and TRBJ2-1; 8 bases match TRBD2. The CDR3 loop spans 15 amino acids. After removal of 1 base from V and 5 bases from J, the junction contained 4 bases not matched to a gene. The germline V gene has CDR1 SGHVS and CDR2 FQNEAQ. For the CDR3, the DNA is TGTGCCAGCAGCTTAGAAACGGGAGGGCACAATGAGCAGTTCTTC. Its translation: CASSLETGGHNEQFF.